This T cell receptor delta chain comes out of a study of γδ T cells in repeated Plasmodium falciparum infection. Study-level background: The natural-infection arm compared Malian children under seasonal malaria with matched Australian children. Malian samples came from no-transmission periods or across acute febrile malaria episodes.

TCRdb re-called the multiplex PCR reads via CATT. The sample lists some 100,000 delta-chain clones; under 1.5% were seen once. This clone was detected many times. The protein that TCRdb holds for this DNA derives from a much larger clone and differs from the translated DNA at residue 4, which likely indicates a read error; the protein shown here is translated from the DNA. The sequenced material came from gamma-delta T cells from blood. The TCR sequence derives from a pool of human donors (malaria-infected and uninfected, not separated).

In DNA, the CDR3 is TGTGCCTGTGGCGGTTGGGGAACCGATAAACTCATCTTT. This codes for CACGGWGTDKLIF. The chain combines TRDV2 with TRDJ1; tentative D call: TRDD3 (5 bases). Between the trimmed V and J ends, which lost 5 bases and 2 bases, there was a span of 11 bases. The CDR3 is made up of 13 amino acids. Germline CDR1 is GEAIGNYY and CDR2 is EKD.